The entry below gives a single TCR beta chain sequence along with its context. This clone's antigen is unknown. Nothing much larger sits one base from this clone, and base qualities are not available. TRB sequencing was run on genomic DNA with either the immunoSEQ assay at survey resolution or the hsTCRB kit. Concerning the study's data processing: Initial read processing used immunoSEQ software, and repertoire analyses used the LymphoSeq R package. Clonality was computed as 1 minus normalized Shannon entropy, and a Gini coefficient was also calculated for each TRB dataset. Phenotypes of unsorted samples were inferred by mapping TRB sequences from sorted subsets of the recipient or donor onto the same recipient's unsorted samples. Sourced from immuneACCESS, this table was stored by TCRdb with only in-frame sequences that have V and J called. A share of the clones is absent; for the studies checked, an unresolved V gene accounts for under half, and the remainder has no known explanation. For V, J and clone size, that table is used; D and trimming come from the DNA. This sample holds fewer than 25,000 clones; around 90% were observed only once. The top ten clonotypes cover 8.2% of the sample.

This entry is derived from a study of T cells after posttransplantation cyclophosphamide (dated by TCRdb to between 2015 and 2016). For the study in its entirety: T cell repertoire reconstitution was tracked by TRB sequencing after myeloablative bone marrow transplantation in which posttransplantation cyclophosphamide was used as GVHD prophylaxis. Antigen receptor sequencing was done on samples from a few dozen PTCy-treated patients and from approximately 15 related bone marrow donors of those patients. Blood from all 35 or so PTCy patients with 1-year posttransplant specimens was subjected to TRB sequencing. TRB sequencing was also done on up to about 3 additional blood samples from 2 to 5.2 years after transplant in 3 patients, and on pretransplant blood from a handful of patients. Because TRA and TRB clonality correlated tightly in 10 or so samples, later TCR analyses were limited to TRB. Public TRB sequences were compared against a database of over 3,000 sequences linked to responses to pathogens, tumor antigens, self-antigens and alloantigens. The paper's findings and limits, for the study overall: Donor-recipient similarity was low at 1-2 months but rose over the first year, and later blood repertoires were often dominated by donor CD8+ memory clones. The TRB repertoires of T cells infiltrating skin or GI tract showed only limited overlap with the TRB repertoires of T cells in blood. Across the 45 to 55 patients, TRB clonality was highly associated with recipient CMV seropositivity and CMV reactivation, and diversity with PTCy was similar to that in the CNI/methotrexate controls.

Trimming leaves V shorter by 0 bases and J shorter by 5 bases, with the junction holding 10 bases beyond the gene matches. Taken from cysteine to phenylalanine, the CDR3 has 17 residues. Only CDR3 DNA remains: 51 bases, in frame from the first base. A control cohort of 11 patients who had been given myeloablative marrow transplants with methotrexate plus a calcineurin inhibitor was sampled 1 year after transplant. Peripheral blood and bone marrow mononuclear cells were isolated by Ficoll-Hypaque density centrifugation and were cryopreserved. This TCR was recovered from a female patient aged 50-59 years who received an allogeneic stem cell transplant from an unrelated donor, was CMV-positive, and had chronic GVHD only. Once a transplant has taken place, some T cells may be donor derived. Sample: PBMCs, taken after an allogeneic stem cell transplant with a calcineurin inhibitor and methotrexate. This chain is built from TRBV23-1 and TRBJ2-1; 7 middle bases align to TRBD2. TRBV23-1 is given ORF status, its function remaining uncertain. The DNA sequence is given as TGCGCCAGCAGTCAATCGAGACGGAGGCTAGCGGACAATGAGCAGTTCTTC. It translates to CASSQSRRRLADNEQFF.